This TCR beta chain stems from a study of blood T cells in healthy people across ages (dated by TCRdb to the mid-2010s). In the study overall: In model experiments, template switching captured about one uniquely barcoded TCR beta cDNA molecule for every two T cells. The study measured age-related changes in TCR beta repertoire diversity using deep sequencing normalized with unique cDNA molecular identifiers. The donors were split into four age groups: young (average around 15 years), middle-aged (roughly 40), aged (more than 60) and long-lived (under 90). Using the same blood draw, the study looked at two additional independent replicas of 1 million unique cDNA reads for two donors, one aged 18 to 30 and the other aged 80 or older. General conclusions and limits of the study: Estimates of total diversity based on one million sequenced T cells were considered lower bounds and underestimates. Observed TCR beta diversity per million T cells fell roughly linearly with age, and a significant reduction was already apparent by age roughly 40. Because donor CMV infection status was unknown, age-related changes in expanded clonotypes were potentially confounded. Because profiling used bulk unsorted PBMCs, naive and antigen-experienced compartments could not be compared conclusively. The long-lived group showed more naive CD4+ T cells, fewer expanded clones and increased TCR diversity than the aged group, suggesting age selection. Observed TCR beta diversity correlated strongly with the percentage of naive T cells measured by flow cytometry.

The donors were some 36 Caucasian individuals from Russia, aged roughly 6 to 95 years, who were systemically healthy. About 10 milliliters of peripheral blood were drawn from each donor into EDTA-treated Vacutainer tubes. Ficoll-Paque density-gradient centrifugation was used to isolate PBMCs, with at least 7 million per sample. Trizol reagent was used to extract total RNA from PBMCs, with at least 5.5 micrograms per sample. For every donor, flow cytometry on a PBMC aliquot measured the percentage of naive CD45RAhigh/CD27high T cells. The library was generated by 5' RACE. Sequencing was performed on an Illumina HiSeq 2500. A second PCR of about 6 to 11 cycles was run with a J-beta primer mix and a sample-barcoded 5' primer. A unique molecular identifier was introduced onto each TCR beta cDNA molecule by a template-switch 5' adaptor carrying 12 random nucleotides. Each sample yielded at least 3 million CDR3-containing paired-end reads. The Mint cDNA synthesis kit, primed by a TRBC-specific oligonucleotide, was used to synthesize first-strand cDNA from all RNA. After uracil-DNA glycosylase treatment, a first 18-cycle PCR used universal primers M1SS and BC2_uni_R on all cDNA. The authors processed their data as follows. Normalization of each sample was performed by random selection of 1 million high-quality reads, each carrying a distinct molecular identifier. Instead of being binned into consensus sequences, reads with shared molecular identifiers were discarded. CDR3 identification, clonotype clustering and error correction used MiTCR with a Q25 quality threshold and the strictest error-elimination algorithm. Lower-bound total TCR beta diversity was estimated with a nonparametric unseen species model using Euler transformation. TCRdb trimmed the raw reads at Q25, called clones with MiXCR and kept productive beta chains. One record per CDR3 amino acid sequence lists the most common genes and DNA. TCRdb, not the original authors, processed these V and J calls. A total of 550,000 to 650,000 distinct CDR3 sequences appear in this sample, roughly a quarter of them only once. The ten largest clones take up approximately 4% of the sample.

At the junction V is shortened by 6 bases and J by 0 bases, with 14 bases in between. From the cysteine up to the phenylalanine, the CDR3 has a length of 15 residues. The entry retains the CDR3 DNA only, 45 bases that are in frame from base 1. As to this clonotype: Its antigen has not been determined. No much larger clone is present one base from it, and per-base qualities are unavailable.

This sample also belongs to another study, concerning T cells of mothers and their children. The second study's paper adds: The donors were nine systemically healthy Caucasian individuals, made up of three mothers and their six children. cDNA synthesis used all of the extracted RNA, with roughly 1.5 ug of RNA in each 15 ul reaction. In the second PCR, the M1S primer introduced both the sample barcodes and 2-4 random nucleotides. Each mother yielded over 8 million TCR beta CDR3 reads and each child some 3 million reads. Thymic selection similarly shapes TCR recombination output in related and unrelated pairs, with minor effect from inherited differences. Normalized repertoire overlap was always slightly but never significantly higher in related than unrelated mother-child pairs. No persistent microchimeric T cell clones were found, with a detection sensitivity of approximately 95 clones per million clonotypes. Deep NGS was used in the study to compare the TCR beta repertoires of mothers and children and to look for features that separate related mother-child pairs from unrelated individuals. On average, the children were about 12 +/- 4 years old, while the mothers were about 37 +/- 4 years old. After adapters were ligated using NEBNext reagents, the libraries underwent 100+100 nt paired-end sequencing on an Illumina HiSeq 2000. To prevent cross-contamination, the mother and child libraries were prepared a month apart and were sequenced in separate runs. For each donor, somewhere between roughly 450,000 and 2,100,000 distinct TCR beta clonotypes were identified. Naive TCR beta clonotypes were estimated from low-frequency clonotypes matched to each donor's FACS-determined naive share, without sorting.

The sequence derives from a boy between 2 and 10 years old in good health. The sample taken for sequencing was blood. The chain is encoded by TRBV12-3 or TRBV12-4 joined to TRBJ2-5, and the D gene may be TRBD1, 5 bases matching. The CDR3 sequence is CASSTDRTYQETQYF. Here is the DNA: TGTGCCAGCAGCACCGACAGAACCTACCAAGAGACCCAGTACTTC.